This T cell receptor (beta chain) was sequenced during a study of CD8+CD57+ T cells in acquired aplastic anemia. Patients chosen for sequencing had CD8+CD57+ cells that had expanded, as shown by flow cytometry. Investigators profiled TCR beta VDJ and CDR3 from genomic DNA template. TCRdb re-derived calls from the reads in MiXCR, one entry per CDR3 protein. The sample contains about 160,000 distinct CDR3 sequences, 65% to 75% of which appear only once. The sequencing input was sorted CD4+, CD8+, or CD8+CD57+ T cells (not recorded which) from PBMCs. The sequence was collected from a human donor with aplastic anemia.

The CDR3 spells CSLPGQPGGNTGELFF. The CDR3 DNA is TGCAGCCTTCCGGGCCAACCTGGTGGGAACACCGGGGAGCTGTTTTTT. The rearrangement links TRBV29-1 to TRBJ2-2; D not resolved. The CDR3 spans 16 residues. V lost 8 bases and J 1 base, leaving 20 bases between the germline ends. Per the germline V gene, CDR1 is SQVTM and CDR2 is ANQGSEA.